This T cell receptor beta chain was obtained from a study of T cell repertoires in cytomegalovirus infection. Across the study: Public signatures in TCR beta pointed to CMV infection and matching HLA type. General study results and limits: CMV-specific TCR beta clonotypes restricted by HLA-C were the ones dominating the ex vivo response.

MiXCR, run by TCRdb on the reads, gives a single entry per CDR3 protein. The sample lists about 740,000 distinct CDR3 sequences, approximately 33% occurring once. This clonotype was found a few times. Its cognate antigen is unknown. V lost 7 bases to trimming and J lost 2 bases; unmatched junction nucleotides: 11. Germline CDR1 is SGHTA and CDR2 is FQGNSA. The CDR3 has 15 residues. The receptor's source is a human donor in good health (CMV status not recorded). Some clones in this sample may be carry-over from other donors' samples. The chain combines TRBV7-2 with TRBJ2-7, with 7 bases identical to TRBD2. Sequences were derived from cultured PBMCs, sampled from culture after CMV antigen stimulation. DNA for the CDR3: TGTGCCAGCAAACAAGGGCGGGAGACTCCCTACGAGCAGTACTTC. Residues: CASKQGRETPYEQYF. The full variable domain, in which reference TRBV7-2 and TRBJ2-7 provide the parts outside the CDR3, is GAGVSQSPSNKVTEKGKDVELRCDPISGHTALYWYRQSLGQGLEFLIYFQGNSAPDKSGLPSDRFSAERTGGSVSTLTIQRTQQEDSAVYLCASKQGRETPYEQYFGPGTRLTVT.